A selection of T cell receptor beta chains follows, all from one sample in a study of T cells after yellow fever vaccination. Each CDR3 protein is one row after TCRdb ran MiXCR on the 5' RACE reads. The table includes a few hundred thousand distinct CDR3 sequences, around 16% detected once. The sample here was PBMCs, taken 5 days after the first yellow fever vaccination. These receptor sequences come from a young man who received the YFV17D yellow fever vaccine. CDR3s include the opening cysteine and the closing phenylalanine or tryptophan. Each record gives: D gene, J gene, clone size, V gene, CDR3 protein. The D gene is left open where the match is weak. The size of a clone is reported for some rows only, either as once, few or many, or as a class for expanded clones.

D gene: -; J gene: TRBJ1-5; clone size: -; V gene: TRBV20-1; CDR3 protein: CSASKLNSNQPQHF
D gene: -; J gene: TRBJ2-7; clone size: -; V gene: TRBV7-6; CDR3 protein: CASSLEGVSSYEQYF
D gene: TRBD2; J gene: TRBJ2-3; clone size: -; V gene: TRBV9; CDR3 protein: CASSVPRAGGEDTQYF
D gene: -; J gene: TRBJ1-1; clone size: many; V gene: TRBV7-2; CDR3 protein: CASSLDRNTEAFF
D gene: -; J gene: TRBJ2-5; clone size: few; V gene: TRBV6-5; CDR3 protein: CASSYSMAPRETQYF
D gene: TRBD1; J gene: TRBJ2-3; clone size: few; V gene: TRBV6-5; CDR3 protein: CASSYSRDRGLSDTQYF
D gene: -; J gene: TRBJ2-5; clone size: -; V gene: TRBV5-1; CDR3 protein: CASSAGPAQYF
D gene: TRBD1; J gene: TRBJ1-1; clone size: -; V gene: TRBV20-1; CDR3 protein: CSARAGGQGTEAFF
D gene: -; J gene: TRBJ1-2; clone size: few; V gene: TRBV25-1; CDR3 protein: CASSGHPRYGYTF
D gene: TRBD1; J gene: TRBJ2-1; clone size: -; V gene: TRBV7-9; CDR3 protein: CASSSGDRGREQFF
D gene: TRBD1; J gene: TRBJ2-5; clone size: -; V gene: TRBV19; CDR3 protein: CASSKRDRGAETQYF
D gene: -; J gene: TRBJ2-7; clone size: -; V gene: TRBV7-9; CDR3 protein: CASTPTGKPYEQYF
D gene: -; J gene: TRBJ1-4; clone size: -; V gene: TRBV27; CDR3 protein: CASSFQGKGNEKLFF
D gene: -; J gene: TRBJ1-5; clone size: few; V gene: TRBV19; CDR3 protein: CASTRAVYSNQPQHF
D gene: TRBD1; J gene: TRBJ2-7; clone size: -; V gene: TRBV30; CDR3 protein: CACDLGQGMDEQYF
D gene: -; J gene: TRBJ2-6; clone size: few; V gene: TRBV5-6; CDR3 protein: CASSLGQSGANVLTF
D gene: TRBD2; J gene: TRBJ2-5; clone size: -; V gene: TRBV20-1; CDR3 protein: CSAPRAGGPQETQYF
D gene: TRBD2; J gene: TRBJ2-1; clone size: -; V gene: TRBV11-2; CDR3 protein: CASSAGRGGKDNEQFF
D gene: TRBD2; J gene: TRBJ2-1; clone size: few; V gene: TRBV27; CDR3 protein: CASSSLAGGGHNEQFF
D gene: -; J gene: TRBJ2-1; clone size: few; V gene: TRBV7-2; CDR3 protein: CASSLTRMDHLSLFF
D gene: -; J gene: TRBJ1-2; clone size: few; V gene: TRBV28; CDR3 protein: CASSLLGGANGYTF
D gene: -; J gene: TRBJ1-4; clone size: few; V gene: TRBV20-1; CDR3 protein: CSALQNEKLFF
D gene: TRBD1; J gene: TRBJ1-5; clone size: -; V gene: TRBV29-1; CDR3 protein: CSAAGTGENQPQHF
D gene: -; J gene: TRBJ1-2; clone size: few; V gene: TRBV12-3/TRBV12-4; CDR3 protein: CASSSYPGYTF